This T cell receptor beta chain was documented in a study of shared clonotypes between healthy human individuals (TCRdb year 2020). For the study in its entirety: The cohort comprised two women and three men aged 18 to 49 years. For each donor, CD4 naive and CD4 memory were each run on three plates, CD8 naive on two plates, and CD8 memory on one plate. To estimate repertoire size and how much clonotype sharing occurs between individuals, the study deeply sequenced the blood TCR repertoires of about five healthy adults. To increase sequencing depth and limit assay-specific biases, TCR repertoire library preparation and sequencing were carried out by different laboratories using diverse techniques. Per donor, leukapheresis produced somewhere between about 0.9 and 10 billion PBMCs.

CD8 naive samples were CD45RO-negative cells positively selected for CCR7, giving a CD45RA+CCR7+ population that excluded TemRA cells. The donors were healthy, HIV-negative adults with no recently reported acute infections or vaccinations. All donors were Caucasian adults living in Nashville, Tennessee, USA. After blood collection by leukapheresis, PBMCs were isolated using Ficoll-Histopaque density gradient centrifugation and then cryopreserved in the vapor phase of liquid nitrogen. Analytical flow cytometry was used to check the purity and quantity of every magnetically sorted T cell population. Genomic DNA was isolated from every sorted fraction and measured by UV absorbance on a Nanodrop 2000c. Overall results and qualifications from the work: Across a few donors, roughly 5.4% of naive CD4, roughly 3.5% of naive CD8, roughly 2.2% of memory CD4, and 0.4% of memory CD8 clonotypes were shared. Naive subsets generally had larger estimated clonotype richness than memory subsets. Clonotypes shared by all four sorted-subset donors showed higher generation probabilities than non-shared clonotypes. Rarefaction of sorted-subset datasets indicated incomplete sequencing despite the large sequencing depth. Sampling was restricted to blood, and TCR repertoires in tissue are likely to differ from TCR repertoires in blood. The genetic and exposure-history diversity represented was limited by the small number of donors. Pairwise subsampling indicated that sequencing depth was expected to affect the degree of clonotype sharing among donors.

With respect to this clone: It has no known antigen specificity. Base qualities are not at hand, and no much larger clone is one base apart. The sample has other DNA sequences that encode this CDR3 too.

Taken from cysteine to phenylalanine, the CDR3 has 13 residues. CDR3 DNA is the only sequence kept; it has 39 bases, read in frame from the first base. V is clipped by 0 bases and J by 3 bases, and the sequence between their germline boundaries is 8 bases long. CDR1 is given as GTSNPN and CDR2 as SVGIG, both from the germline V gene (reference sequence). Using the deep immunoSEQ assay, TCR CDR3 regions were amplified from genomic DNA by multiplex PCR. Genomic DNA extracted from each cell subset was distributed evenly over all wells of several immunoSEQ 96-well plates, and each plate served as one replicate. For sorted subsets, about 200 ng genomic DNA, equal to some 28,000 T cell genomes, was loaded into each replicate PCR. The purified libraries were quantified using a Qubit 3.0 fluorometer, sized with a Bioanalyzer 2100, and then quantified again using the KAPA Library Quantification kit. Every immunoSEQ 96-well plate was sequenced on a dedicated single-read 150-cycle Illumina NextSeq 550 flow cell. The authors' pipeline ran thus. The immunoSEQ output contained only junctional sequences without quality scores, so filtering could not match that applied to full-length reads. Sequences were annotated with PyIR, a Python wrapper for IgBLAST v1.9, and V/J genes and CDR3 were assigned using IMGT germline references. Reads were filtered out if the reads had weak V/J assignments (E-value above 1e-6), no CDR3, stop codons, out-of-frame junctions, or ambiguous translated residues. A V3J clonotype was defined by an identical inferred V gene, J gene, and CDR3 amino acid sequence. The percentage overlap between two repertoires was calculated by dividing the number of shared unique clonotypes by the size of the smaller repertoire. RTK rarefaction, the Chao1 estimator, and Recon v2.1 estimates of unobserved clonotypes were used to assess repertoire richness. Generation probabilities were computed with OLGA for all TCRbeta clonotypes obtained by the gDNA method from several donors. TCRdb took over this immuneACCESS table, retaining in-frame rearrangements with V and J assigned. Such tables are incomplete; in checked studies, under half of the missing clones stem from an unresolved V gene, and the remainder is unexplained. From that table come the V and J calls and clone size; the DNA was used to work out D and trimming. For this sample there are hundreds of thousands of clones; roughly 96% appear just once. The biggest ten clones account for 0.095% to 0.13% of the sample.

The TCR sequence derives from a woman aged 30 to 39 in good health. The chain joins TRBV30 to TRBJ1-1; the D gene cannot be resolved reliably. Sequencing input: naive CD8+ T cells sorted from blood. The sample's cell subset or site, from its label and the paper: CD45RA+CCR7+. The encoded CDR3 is CAWSVGGDTEAFF. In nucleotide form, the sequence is TGTGCCTGGAGTGTAGGTGGGGACACTGAAGCTTTCTTT.